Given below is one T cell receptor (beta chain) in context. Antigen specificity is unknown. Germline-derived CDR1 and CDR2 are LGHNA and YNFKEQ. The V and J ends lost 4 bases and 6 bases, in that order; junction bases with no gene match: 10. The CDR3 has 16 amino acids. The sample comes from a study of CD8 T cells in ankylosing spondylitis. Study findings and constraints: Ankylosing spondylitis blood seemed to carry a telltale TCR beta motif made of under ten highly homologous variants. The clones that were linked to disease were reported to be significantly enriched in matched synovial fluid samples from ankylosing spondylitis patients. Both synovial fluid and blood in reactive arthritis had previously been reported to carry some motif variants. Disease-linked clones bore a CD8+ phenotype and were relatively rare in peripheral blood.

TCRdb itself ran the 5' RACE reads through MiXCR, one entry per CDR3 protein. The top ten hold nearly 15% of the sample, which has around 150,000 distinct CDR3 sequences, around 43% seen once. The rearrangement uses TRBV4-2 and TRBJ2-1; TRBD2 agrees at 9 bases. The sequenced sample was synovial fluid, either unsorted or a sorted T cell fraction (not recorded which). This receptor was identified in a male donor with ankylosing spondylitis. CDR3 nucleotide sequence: TGTGCCAGCAGCCCTTTGAAGCGGGAGGCGGGCAATGAGCAGTTCTTC. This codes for CASSPLKREAGNEQFF.